One TCR beta chain is described in this entry. These data originate in a study of blood T cell repertoires in COVID-19. Sequenced by immunoSEQ multiplex PCR; TCRdb stores in-frame clones only, minus some. Among fewer than 85,000 clones listed, around 89% were seen once. Trimming cost V 4 bases and J 6 bases, with 17 bases left between them. The germline CDR1 and CDR2 sequences are SGHRS and YFSETQ. The CDR3 is 14 amino acids. This chain joins TRBV5-1 and TRBJ2-7; possible D gene TRBD1, 6 bases. Sequenced: peripheral blood. The clonotype comes from a human donor in a cohort sampled during active COVID-19. The CDR3 region has the DNA TGCGCCAGCAGCACCCTACAGGACAGAGCCGAGCAGTACTTC. It specifies CASSTLQDRAEQYF.